The 22 T cell receptor beta chains below all came from one sample that was sequenced in a study of post-analysis software for immune sequencing data (dated by TCRdb to between 2015 and 2016). Study-level results and caveats: Four to six TRBV segments, including TRBV5-6, TRBV5-1 and TRBV20-1, were significantly more frequent in patients than controls.

The library was prepared using PCR. Reads for this sample came from an Illumina HiSeq 2500. To reduce PCR and sequencing biases, unique molecular identifiers were built into the TCR beta cDNA libraries. The public sequencing data were trimmed at Q25 with fastp and processed into clonotypes with MiXCR by TCRdb, which kept only in-frame beta chains. When rows share a CDR3 protein, they turn into one entry using the most common DNA and genes. Counted in this sample were roughly 700,000 distinct CDR3 sequences; just under 30% of them appeared once. The ten largest clones add up to around 0.55% of the sample. Their recognized antigens are unknown. The sample was blood. The receptor source for this set is a girl aged 5-17 years with multiple sclerosis.

J is TRBJ2-7 and V is TRBV20-1; a weak D match, TRBD2 (6 bases). The CDR3 consists of 16 residues. Per the germline V gene, CDR1 is DFQATT and CDR2 is SNEGSKA (reference sequence). V was pared by 2 bases and J by 4 bases, with 21 bases between. CDR3 in DNA: TGCAGTGCTAGACCTACGTCACGGGGGACCTGGTACGAGCAGTACTTC. Translated: CSARPTSRGTWYEQYF.

This clonotype appeared a few times. The chain links TRBV7-2 to TRBJ2-3; a possible D gene is TRBD2 (6 bases). Germline V gene data show CDR1 as SGHTA and CDR2 as FQGNSA. Trimming stripped 1 base from V and 2 bases from J, with 19 bases between. The length of the CDR3 is 18 residues. The DNA of the CDR3 is TGTGCCAGCAGCTTAGGGGGGGTTCGAGGGAGAGACACAGATACGCAGTATTTT. Translating gives CASSLGGVRGRDTDTQYF.

This clonotype was recorded a few times. The rearrangement uses TRBV3-1 and TRBJ2-5; 7 nucleotides align to TRBD2. The length of the CDR3 is 11 residues. Germline assignment: CDR1 LGHDT and CDR2 YNNKEL (reference sequence). J was trimmed by 11 bases and V by 11 bases; bases with no gene match: 11. CDR3 in amino acids: CAPGGEAEQYF. CDR3 nucleotide sequence: TGTGCCCCGGGAGGTGAGGCGGAGCAGTACTTC.

This clonotype was seen more than once but under ten times. This chain joins TRBV5-5 and TRBJ2-4, with D unclear. Trimming took 1 base from V and 7 from J, leaving 12 bases between them. Germline CDR1 reads SGHKS; CDR2 reads YYEKEE (reference sequence). The CDR3 has 14 amino acids. Here the CDR3 DNA reads TGTGCCAGCAGCTTGTCTCCAGACGGGAACATTCAGTACTTC. Its translation is CASSLSPDGNIQYF.

The chain is built from TRBV3-1 and TRBJ1-2; D remains ambiguous. The CDR3 runs 16 residues. Germline V gene data show CDR1 as LGHDT and CDR2 as YNNKEL (reference sequence). V dropped 0 bases and J dropped 5 bases, with 16 bases sitting between them. The CDR3 is CASSQDSRSSLYGYTF. The DNA for the CDR3 is TGTGCCAGCAGCCAAGATTCGAGGTCCTCCCTATATGGCTACACCTTC.

The chain is built from TRBV29-1 and TRBJ2-5, with no clear D. Germline-derived CDR1 and CDR2 are SQVTM and ANQGSEA. V gave up 8 bases and J gave up 2 bases, with 12 bases separating them. This CDR3 region has 12 residues. CDR3 sequence: CSLRAAQETQYF. CDR3 DNA: TGCAGCCTCCGGGCAGCACAAGAGACCCAGTACTTC.

In its sample, this clonotype was seen many times. The chain recombines TRBV20-1 with TRBJ2-5; 7 nucleotides line up with TRBD1. CDR3 size: 14 residues. The J segment lost 5 bases and the V segment lost 6 bases, leaving 12 bases of the junction unmatched. Germline-derived CDR1 and CDR2 are DFQATT and SNEGSKA (reference sequence). The CDR3 protein is CSATPLGQRETQYF. The CDR3 bases are TGCAGTGCAACGCCCCTGGGACAGCGCGAGACCCAGTACTTC.

The chain recombines TRBV20-1 with TRBJ2-5; D is uncertain. The V gene's germline CDR1 is DFQATT and CDR2 SNEGSKA (reference sequence). Between the trimmed V and J ends, which lost 6 bases and 5 bases, there was a span of 16 bases. The CDR3 sequence is 13 residues long. The CDR3 DNA reads TGCAGTGCCCTAGACACAATCGGGGAGACCCAGTACTTC. Protein product: CSALDTIGETQYF.

In this sample, this clonotype turned up a few times. This chain links TRBV20-1 with TRBJ1-2; weak D call: TRBD1 (5 bases). The CDR3 totals 11 residues. Germline-derived CDR1 and CDR2 are DFQATT and SNEGSKA (reference sequence). DNA of the CDR3: TGCAGCGTATTAGGGGACTATGGCTACACCTTC. Its translation is CSVLGDYGYTF.

This chain joins TRBV20-1 and TRBJ2-3, with 9 positions matching TRBD2. The CDR3 is 17 amino acids. Germline V CDR1 and CDR2: DFQATT, SNEGSKA (reference sequence). V lost 3 bases and J lost 3; bases outside the gene matches: 13. The CDR3 sequence is CSASFHSGGSSTDTQYF. The CDR3 DNA sequence: TGCAGTGCTAGTTTTCACAGCGGGGGGTCTAGTACAGATACGCAGTATTTT.

V and J are TRBV29-1 and TRBJ1-4; no definite D call. Germline lookup yields CDR1 SQVTM and CDR2 ANQGSEA. The CDR3 extends over 15 amino acids. Trimming removed 2 bases from V and 5 bases from J, with 15 bases in between. This chain's CDR3 is CSVEPQSGTNEKLFF. CDR3 nucleotide sequence: TGCAGCGTTGAACCCCAAAGTGGTACCAATGAAAAACTGTTTTTT.

The chain has TRBV25-1 and TRBJ2-7; D tentatively fits TRBD1 or TRBD2 (6 bases each). From germline, CDR1 is MGHDK and CDR2 SYGVNS. The CDR3 runs 15 residues. V was trimmed by 1 base and J by 3 bases, leaving 13 bases between them. CDR3 sequence reads: CASSESGGLHYEQYF. CDR3 in DNA: TGTGCCAGCAGTGAATCTGGGGGGCTCCACTACGAGCAGTACTTC.

The chain recombines TRBV7-2 with TRBJ2-3, with D perhaps assigned TRBD1 or TRBD2 (5 bases each). The V gene lost 5 bases and the J gene lost 4 bases, with 16 bases spanning the gap. CDR3 length equals 15 residues. Germline CDR1 and CDR2: SGHTA and FQGNSA. CDR3 amino acids: CASSPGGASADTQYF. The CDR3, as DNA: TGTGCCAGCAGCCCTGGGGGAGCGTCGGCAGATACGCAGTATTTT.

This clonotype was found a few times. The chain employs TRBV7-2 and TRBJ2-7; 9 positions match TRBD1. V was clipped by 5 bases and J by 3 bases; unmatched bases: 11. The CDR3 covers 16 residues. Germline V gene lookup returns CDR1 SGHTA and CDR2 FQGNSA. CDR3 bases: TGTGCCAGCAGCCCCTACCACGGGACAGGGAACTACGAGCAGTACTTC. It is translated as CASSPYHGTGNYEQYF.

This clonotype occurred a few times. The chain employs TRBV20-1 and TRBJ1-5, with D possibly being TRBD1 (6 bases). The CDR3 sequence is 14 residues long. V lost 6 bases, J lost 5 bases, and 17 bases lay in between. Looked up from germline, CDR1 is DFQATT and CDR2 is SNEGSKA (reference sequence). In DNA, the CDR3 is TGCAGTGCCTGGGGACATTTGGAGGATCAGCCCCAGCATTTT. Its protein product is CSAWGHLEDQPQHF.

The chain carries TRBV27 and TRBJ2-1; TRBD2 matches 8 bases. This CDR3 has 16 amino acids. Germline loops: CDR1 MNHEY, CDR2 SMNVEV (reference sequence). J was trimmed by 6 bases and V by 1 base; bases with no gene match: 8. CDR3 DNA: TGTGCCAGCAGTTTATTTCGGGGGGGGCCTAGCAATGAGCAGTTCTTC. Its translation: CASSLFRGGPSNEQFF.

This clonotype was seen a few times. The chain combines TRBV6-6 with TRBJ2-5; D is possibly TRBD2 (6 bases). This CDR3 has 14 residues. The ends were cut back, 4 bases at V and 11 bases at J, with 20 bases in the middle. In germline, CDR1 is MNHNY, CDR2 SVGAGI (reference sequence). The CDR3 nucleotides read TGTGCCAGCAGTTCCGGGACTCTAACCAAGGAGCAGTACTTC. It encodes CASSSGTLTKEQYF.

This clonotype was found a few times. The J gene is TRBJ2-3, the V gene TRBV25-1; 10 nucleotides line up with TRBD2. Germline V CDR1 and CDR2: MGHDK, SYGVNS. CDR3 length equals 17 residues. V shed 5 bases, J shed 1 base, and the junction held 9 bases outside the gene matches. This chain's CDR3 is CASSRISGGFGTDTQYF. The CDR3 bases are TGTGCCAGCAGTCGTATTAGCGGGGGGTTCGGCACAGATACGCAGTATTTT.

This clonotype was seen a few times. The chain links TRBV27 to TRBJ1-2, with no clear D. Trimming removed 0 bases from V and 4 bases from J, with 9 bases in between. The CDR3 is 14 amino acids. The V gene's germline CDR1 is MNHEY and CDR2 SMNVEV (reference sequence). The chain's CDR3 is CASSLSDGTYGYTF. CDR3 nucleotides: TGTGCCAGCAGTTTATCGGACGGCACCTATGGCTACACCTTC.

The chain joins TRBV6-4 to TRBJ1-2; TRBD1 is a possible D gene (6 bases). In germline, CDR1 is MRHNA, CDR2 SNTAGT. The CDR3 contains 16 residues. The V gene lost 4 bases and the J gene lost 5 bases, with 20 bases spanning the gap. The chain's CDR3 is CASSVEPRGGYYGYTF. The CDR3 DNA reads TGTGCCAGCAGTGTAGAGCCTCGAGGGGGATATTATGGCTACACCTTC.

This chain joins TRBV4-1 and TRBJ2-2, with TRBD1 matching 8 bases. Germline V gene lookup returns CDR1 MGHRA and CDR2 YSYEKL. This CDR3 contains 16 residues. V dropped 5 bases and J dropped 1; count of bases not matched to a gene: 6. This CDR3 reads CASSNFGQGNTGELFF. The CDR3 region has the DNA TGCGCCAGCAGCAACTTTGGACAGGGGAACACCGGGGAGCTGTTTTTT.

The V and J genes are TRBV24-1 and TRBJ2-1; D possibly uses TRBD1 or TRBD2 (6 bases each). The V gene's germline CDR1 is KGHDR and CDR2 SFDVKD. V was trimmed by 4 bases and J by 8 bases, leaving 20 bases between them. The CDR3 has 16 residues. The CDR3 bases are TGTGCCACCAGTGACACTCCCGGGGGCCACGGGCATGAGCAGTTCTTC. Translated, it gives CATSDTPGGHGHEQFF.